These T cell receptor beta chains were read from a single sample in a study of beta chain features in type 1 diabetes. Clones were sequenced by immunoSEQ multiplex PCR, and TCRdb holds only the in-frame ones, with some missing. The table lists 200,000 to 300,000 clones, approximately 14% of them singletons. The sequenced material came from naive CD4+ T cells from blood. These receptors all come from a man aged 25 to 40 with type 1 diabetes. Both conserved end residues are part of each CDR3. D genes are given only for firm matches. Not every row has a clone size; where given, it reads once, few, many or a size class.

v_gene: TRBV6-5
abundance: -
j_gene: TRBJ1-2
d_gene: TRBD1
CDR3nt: TGTGCCAGCAGTTCCGGACAGGGGATAGCTAACTATGGCTACACCTTC
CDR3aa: CASSSGQGIANYGYTF

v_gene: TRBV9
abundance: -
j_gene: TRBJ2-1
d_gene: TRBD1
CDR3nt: TGTGCCAGCAGCCTCCCGACAGGGAGAAATACTGAGCAGTTCTTC
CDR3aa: CASSLPTGRNTEQFF

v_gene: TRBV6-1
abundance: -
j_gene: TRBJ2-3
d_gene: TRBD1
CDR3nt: TGTGCCAGCAGTGCCGATCCCGGGACAGGGACCCCAGATACGCAGTATTTT
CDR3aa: CASSADPGTGTPDTQYF

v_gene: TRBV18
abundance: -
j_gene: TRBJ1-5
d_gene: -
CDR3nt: TGTGCCAGCTCACGAGCCGACAATCAGCCCCAGCATTTT
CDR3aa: CASSRADNQPQHF

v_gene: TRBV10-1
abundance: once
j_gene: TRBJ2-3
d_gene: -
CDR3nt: TGCGCCAGCAGTGAATCGGATACGCAGTATTTT
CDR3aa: CASSESDTQYF

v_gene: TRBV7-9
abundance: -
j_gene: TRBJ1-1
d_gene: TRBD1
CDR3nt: TGTGCCAGCAGCGCTCGACAGGGAGGAACTGAAGCTTTCTTT
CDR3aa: CASSARQGGTEAFF

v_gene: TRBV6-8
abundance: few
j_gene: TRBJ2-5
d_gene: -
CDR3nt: TGTGCCAGGAAGAGAGACAGTCGAGAGACCCAGTACTTC
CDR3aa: CARKRDSRETQYF

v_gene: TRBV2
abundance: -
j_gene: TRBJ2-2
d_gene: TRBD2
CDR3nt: TGTGCCAGCAGGGCGGGAGTGATCGCCGGGGAGCTGTTTTTT
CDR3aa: CASRAGVIAGELFF

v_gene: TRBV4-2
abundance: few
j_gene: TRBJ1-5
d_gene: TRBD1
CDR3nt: TGTGCCAGCAGCCAAGACGGGACAGATAGCAATCAGCCCCAGCATTTT
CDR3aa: CASSQDGTDSNQPQHF

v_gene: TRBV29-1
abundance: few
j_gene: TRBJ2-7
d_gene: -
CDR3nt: TGCAGCGTTGAACTGACAGCTAGCTCCTACGAGCAGTACTTC
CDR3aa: CSVELTASSYEQYF

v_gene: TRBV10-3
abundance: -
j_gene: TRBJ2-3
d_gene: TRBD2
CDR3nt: TGTGCCTCCGGACCCGGGAGGGATGATACGCAGTATTTT
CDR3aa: CASGPGRDDTQYF

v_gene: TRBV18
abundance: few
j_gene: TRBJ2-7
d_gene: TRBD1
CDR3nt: TGTGCCAGCTCACCTGGCACCAGGGGGAGCGAGCAGTACTTC
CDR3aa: CASSPGTRGSEQYF

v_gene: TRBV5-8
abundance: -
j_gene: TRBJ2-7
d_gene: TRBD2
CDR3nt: TGTGCCAGCAGCACGACTAGCGGACCCTACGAGCAGTACTTC
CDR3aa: CASSTTSGPYEQYF

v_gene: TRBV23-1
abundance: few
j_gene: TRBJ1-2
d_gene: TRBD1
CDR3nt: TGCGCCAGCTACGGAGGGACAGGGAGCTCTAACTATGGCTACACCTTC
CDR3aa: CASYGGTGSSNYGYTF

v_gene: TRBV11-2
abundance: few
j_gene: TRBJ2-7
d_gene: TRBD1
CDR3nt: TGTGCCAGCAGCCTCGACAGGGGCTCCTACGAGCAGTACTTC
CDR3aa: CASSLDRGSYEQYF

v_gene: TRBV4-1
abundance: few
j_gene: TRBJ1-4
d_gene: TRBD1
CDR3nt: TGCGCCAGCAGCCAAGGGTACAGGGGACGGGGTGAAAAACTGTTTTTT
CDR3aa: CASSQGYRGRGEKLFF

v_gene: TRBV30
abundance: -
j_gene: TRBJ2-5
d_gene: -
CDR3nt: TGTGCCTGGAGTGGGGGGCAGCAAGAGACCCAGTACTTC
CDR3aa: CAWSGGQQETQYF

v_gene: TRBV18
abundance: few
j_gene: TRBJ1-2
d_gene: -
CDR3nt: TGTGCCAGCTCATCGGATACGGGGTACGGCTACACCTTC
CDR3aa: CASSSDTGYGYTF

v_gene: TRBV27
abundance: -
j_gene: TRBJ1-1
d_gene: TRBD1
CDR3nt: TGTGCCAGCAGTCCCGGACAGGGGTACACTGAAGCTTTCTTT
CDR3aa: CASSPGQGYTEAFF

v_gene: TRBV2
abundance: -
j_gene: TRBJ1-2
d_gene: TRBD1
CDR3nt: TGTGCCAGCAGTGAGGGGACAGAGGGCGGCTACACCTTC
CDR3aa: CASSEGTEGGYTF

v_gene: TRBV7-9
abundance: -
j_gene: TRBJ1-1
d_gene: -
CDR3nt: TGTGCCAGCACCTTTCGGGGGGCGAACACTGAAGCTTTCTTT
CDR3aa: CASTFRGANTEAFF

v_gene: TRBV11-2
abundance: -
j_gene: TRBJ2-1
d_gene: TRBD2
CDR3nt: TGTGCCAGCAGCCCCGGACTAGCGGTGAACAATGAGCAGTTCTTC
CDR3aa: CASSPGLAVNNEQFF

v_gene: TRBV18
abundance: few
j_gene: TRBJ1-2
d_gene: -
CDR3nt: TGTGCCAGCTCACCCTCTGGGCGCCCTAACTATGGCTACACCTTC
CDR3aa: CASSPSGRPNYGYTF

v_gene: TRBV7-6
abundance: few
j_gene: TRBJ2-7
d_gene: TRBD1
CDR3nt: TGTGCCAGCAGCTTAGTTCAGGGGGCTAGCTACGAGCAGTACTTC
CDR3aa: CASSLVQGASYEQYF

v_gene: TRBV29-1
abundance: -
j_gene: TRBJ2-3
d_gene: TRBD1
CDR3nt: TGCAGCGTCGACGACAGGGGGGGTAGCACAGATACGCAGTATTTT
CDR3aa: CSVDDRGGSTDTQYF

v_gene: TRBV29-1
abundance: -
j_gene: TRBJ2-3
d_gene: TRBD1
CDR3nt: TGCAGCGTTGTACAGGGGGCGAGGAACACAGATACGCAGTATTTT
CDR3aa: CSVVQGARNTDTQYF

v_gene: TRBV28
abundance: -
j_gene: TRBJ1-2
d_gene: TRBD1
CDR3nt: TGTGCCAGCAGTGAACAGGGGAGTGGCTACACCTTC
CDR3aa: CASSEQGSGYTF

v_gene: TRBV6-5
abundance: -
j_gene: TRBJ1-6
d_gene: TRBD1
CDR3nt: TGTGCCAGCAGTTACTCGGGGACAGGGGATTCACCCCTCCACTTT
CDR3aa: CASSYSGTGDSPLHF

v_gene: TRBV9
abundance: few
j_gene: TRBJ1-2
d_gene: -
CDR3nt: TGTGCCAGCAGCGCTATTGGAGACTATGGCTACACCTTC
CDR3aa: CASSAIGDYGYTF

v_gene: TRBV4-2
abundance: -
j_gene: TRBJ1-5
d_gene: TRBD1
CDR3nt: TGTGCCAGCAGCCAGGAACAGGGGGCGAATCAGCCCCAGCATTTT
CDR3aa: CASSQEQGANQPQHF

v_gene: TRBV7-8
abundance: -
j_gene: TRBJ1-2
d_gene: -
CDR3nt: TGTGCCAGCAGCTTAAGGTCCCAGGGGTCGGTTGGCTACACCTTC
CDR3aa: CASSLRSQGSVGYTF

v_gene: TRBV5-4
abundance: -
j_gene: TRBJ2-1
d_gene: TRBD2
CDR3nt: TGTGCCAGCAGCCGTACGGCGGGAGAATACAATGAGCAGTTCTTC
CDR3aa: CASSRTAGEYNEQFF

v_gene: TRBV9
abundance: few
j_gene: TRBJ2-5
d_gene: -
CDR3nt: TGTACAGGAATCCAAGAGACCCAGTACTTC
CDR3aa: CTGIQETQYF

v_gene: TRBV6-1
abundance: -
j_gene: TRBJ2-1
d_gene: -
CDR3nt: TGTGCCAGCAGCCTAAATCCAGCGACCAATGAGCAGTTCTTC
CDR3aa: CASSLNPATNEQFF

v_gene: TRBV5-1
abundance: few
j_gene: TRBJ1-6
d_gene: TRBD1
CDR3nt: TGCGCCAGCAGCTTCGTTGTTCAGGACAGGCTCCACTTT
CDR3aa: CASSFVVQDRLHF

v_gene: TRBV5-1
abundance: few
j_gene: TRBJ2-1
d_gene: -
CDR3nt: TGCGCCAGCAGCTTGGGGGAGAAGAGGTTCTTC
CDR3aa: CASSLGEKRFF

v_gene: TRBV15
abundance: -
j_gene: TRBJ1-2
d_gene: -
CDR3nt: TGTGCCACCAGCAGAGATCCACTCGACATAAGCTATGGCTACACCTTC
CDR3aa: CATSRDPLDISYGYTF

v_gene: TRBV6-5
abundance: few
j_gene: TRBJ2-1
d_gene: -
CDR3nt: TGTGCCAGCAGTTACTCCGAAACGGGTGAGCAGTTCTTC
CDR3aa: CASSYSETGEQFF

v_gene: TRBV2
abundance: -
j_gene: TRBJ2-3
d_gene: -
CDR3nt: TGTGCCAGCAGTGACTCTCTAGTGGCAGATACGCAGTATTTT
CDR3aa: CASSDSLVADTQYF

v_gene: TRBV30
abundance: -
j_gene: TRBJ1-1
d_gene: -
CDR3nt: TGTGCCTGGAGTGCCGTTCCGAACACTGAAGCTTTCTTT
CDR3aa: CAWSAVPNTEAFF

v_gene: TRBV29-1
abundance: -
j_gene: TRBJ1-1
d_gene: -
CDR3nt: TGCAGCGTTGGACGGGGGAACACTGAAGCTTTCTTT
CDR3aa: CSVGRGNTEAFF

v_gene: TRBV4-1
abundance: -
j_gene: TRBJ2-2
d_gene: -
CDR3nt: TGCGCCAGCAGGGGGGACACGAACACCGGGGAGCTGTTTTTT
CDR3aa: CASRGDTNTGELFF

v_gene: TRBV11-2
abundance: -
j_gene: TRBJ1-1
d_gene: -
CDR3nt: TGTGCCAGCAGCTTAGCGGCGAAAGGGAGGAGCTTAACTGAAGCTTTCTTT
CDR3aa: CASSLAAKGRSLTEAFF

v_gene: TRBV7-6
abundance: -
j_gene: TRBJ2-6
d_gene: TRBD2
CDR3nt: TGTGCCAGCAGCCCCCCCCGGGGGGGCACTGGGGCCAACGTCCTGACTTTC
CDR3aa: CASSPPRGGTGANVLTF

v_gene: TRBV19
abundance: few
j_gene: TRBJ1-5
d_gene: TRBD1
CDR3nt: TGTGCCAGTAGTCCAGGGACAGGGGGCAGGCAGCCCCAGCATTTT
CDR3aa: CASSPGTGGRQPQHF

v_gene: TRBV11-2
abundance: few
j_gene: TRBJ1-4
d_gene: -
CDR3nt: TGTGCCAGCAGCTTAGATCTTGGGACTGGTAATGAAAAACTGTTTTTT
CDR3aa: CASSLDLGTGNEKLFF

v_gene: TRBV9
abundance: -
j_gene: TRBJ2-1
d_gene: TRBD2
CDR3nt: TGTGCCAGCAGCTTGGGAGGGCTAGCGGAGCAGTTCTTC
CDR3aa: CASSLGGLAEQFF

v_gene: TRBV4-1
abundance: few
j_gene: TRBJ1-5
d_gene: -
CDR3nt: TGCGCCAGCAGCCAGGCCCTCAATCAGCCCCAGCATTTT
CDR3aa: CASSQALNQPQHF

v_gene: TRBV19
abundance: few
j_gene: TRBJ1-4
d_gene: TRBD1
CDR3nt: TGTGCCAGTAGTCCGACTCGGACAGGGAGCGAAAAACTGTTTTTT
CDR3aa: CASSPTRTGSEKLFF

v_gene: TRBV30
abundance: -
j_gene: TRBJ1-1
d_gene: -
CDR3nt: TGTGCCTGGACCCGCCGGGAGAACACTGAAGCTTTCTTT
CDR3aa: CAWTRRENTEAFF